The entry below describes one T cell receptor beta chain. The antigen remains unidentified. The V gene end was trimmed by 2 bases and the J gene end by 2 bases; junction bases not matched to a gene: 2. The CDR3 contains 14 residues. CDR1 is SGHVS, CDR2 FQNEAQ, per germline. This specimen belongs to a study of cytomegalovirus exposure and HLA in healthy donors. Regarding the study as a whole: In presence/absence analyses, roughly uniform sequencing depth across donors was assumed.

The study ran its PCR with 60 Vbeta and 13 Jbeta primers. Some clones are missing from TCRdb's copy, which holds only in-frame ones; the method was immunoSEQ multiplex PCR. The sample lists some 170,000 clones; roughly 79% were seen once. The sequence was collected from a woman aged 45-65 years in good health and CMV-seronegative. What was sequenced was PBMCs. This chain joins TRBV7-8 and TRBJ2-5, with 7 nucleotides matching TRBD1. The CDR3 reads CASSLPGQQETQYF. The CDR3 nucleotides are TGTGCCAGCAGCTTACCGGGACAGCAAGAGACCCAGTACTTC.